This passage covers 26 T cell receptor beta chains from one sample sequenced in a study of cytomegalovirus exposure and HLA in healthy donors. Vbeta (60) and Jbeta (13) primers were used in the PCR. Sequencing was performed with immunoSEQ multiplex PCR; in TCRdb, only in-frame clones are kept and a portion is missing. The data show some 190,000 clones, around 90% seen once. The sample comprised PBMCs. These receptors originate from a boy aged 2 to 9 in good health and CMV-seronegative.

The V call is TRBV4-2, the J call TRBJ2-6; 8 bases match TRBD1. Trimming at V came to 0 bases and at J to 0 bases, leaving 7 bases not matched to a gene. The germline V gene encodes CDR1 LGHNA and CDR2 YNFKEQ. CDR3 length equals 19 residues. CDR3 coding DNA: TGTGCCAGCAGCCAAGATCCGGACAGGGACCCCTCTGGGGCCAACGTCCTGACTTTC. It codes for CASSQDPDRDPSGANVLTF.

The rearrangement uses TRBV7-3 and TRBJ1-1, with D possibly matching TRBD1 (6 bases). This CDR3 has 16 residues. V was shortened by 5 bases and J by 1 base, with 17 bases between the two germline ends. Germline V gene lookup returns CDR1 SGHTA and CDR2 FQGTGA. Here the CDR3 reads CASSLTNTGTNTEAFF. For the CDR3, the DNA is TGTGCCAGCAGCCTCACCAACACAGGGACGAACACTGAAGCTTTCTTT. Using reference TRBV7-3 and TRBJ1-1 for the parts outside the CDR3, the full variable domain is GAGVSQTPSNKVTEKGKYVELRCDPISGHTALYWYRQSLGQGPEFLIYFQGTGAADDSGLPNDRFFAVRPEGSVSTLKIQRTERGDSAVYLCASSLTNTGTNTEAFFGQGTRLTVV.

The J gene is TRBJ1-5, the V gene TRBV18, with D tentatively TRBD1 (6 bases). Trimming left V 4 bases short and J 0 bases short, with 10 bases between. Germline CDR1 reads KGHSH; CDR2 reads LQKENI. CDR3 size: 15 residues. In DNA, the CDR3 is TGTGCCAGCTCACAAGCAGGGGATAGCAATCAGCCCCAGCATTTT. Encoded protein: CASSQAGDSNQPQHF.

Only one count was recorded for this clone. This rearrangement joins TRBV7-9 to TRBJ1-1, with D unclear. The CDR3 totals 12 residues. Trimming cost V 2 bases and J 9 bases, with 10 bases left between them. Germline V CDR1 and CDR2: SEHNR, FQNEAQ (reference sequence). The CDR3, as DNA: TGTGCCAGCAGCTTATCCCCTGAGAAAGCTTTCTTT. Its translation: CASSLSPEKAFF.

The chain is built from TRBV2 and TRBJ1-2, with unresolved D. CDR3 length equals 13 residues. V was cut by 7 bases and J by 10 bases, with 19 bases left in between. The germline V gene has CDR1 SNHLY and CDR2 FYNNEI. The CDR3 coding sequence is TGTGCCAGCACCCCGCGCCACTCCTACCCCTACACCTTC. As protein: CASTPRHSYPYTF.

The chain links TRBV28 to TRBJ2-7, with TRBD1 as a possible D gene (6 bases). The CDR3 has 12 residues. Germline loops: CDR1 MDHEN, CDR2 SYDVKM. Trimming cost V 6 bases and J 6 bases, with 12 bases left between them. This CDR3 is CASSFRGSEQYF. Written as DNA, the CDR3 is TGTGCCAGCAGCTTCAGGGGTAGCGAGCAGTACTTC. The full variable domain, rest sourced from reference TRBV28 and TRBJ2-7, is DVKVTQSSRYLVKRTGEKVFLECVQDMDHENMFWYRQDPGLGLRLIYFSYDVKMKEKGDIPEGYSVSREKKERFSLILESASTNQTSMYLCASSFRGSEQYFGPGTRLTVT.

The chain has TRBV19 and TRBJ1-4; 9 bases agree with TRBD1. The V and J ends lost 5 bases and 8 bases, in that order; junction bases with no gene match: 6. Looked up from germline, CDR1 is LNHDA and CDR2 is SQIVND (reference sequence). The CDR3 has 14 amino acids. The DNA of the CDR3 is TGTGCCAGTAGTGTACAGGGGGCTGGGGAAAAACTGTTTTTT. This sequence encodes CASSVQGAGEKLFF.

This clone was found once. The J gene is TRBJ2-3, the V gene TRBV2; no clear D. The CDR3 runs 15 residues. Trimming removed 7 bases from V and 6 bases from J, with 20 bases in between. Germline CDR1 SNHLY, CDR2 FYNNEI. CDR3 residues: CASTTFSLDRDTQYF. CDR3 in DNA: TGTGCCAGCACAACGTTCTCGCTAGACCGTGATACGCAGTATTTT.

This sequence joins TRBV7-8 and TRBJ2-1, with 11 bases lining up with TRBD2. The V gene's germline CDR1 is SGHVS and CDR2 FQNEAQ. J lost 7 bases, V lost 5 bases, and 7 bases had no gene match. The CDR3 length is 15 residues. CDR3 region: CASSTGLAAENEQFF. CDR3 DNA sequence: TGTGCCAGCAGCACGGGACTAGCGGCTGAAAATGAGCAGTTCTTC.

The gene calls are TRBV6-1 and TRBJ2-5; TRBD1 agrees at 12 bases. With V trimmed by 3 bases and J by 5 bases, 1 base remained unmatched. Germline loops: CDR1 MNHNS, CDR2 SASEGT. The CDR3 loop spans 14 amino acids. For the CDR3, the DNA is TGTGCCAGCAGTGAGGGACAGGGGGCGGAGACCCAGTACTTC. Amino acid sequence: CASSEGQGAETQYF.

J is TRBJ2-7 and V is TRBV19, with TRBD1 identical over 9 bases. The CDR3 extends over 16 amino acids. Germline CDR1 is LNHDA and CDR2 is SQIVND (reference sequence). The V and J ends lost 3 bases and 0 bases, in that order; junction bases with no gene match: 6. The CDR3: CASSMDRDRVSYEQYF. CDR3 bases: TGTGCCAGTAGTATGGACCGGGACAGGGTCTCCTACGAGCAGTACTTC.

The chain joins TRBV28 to TRBJ2-5; D call uncertain. Trimming cost V 6 bases and J 2 bases, with 10 bases left between them. CDR3 length: 13 residues. From germline, CDR1 is MDHEN and CDR2 SYDVKM. The CDR3 spells CASSASEQETQYF. In DNA form, the CDR3 reads TGTGCCAGCAGCGCCTCCGAGCAAGAGACCCAGTACTTC.

The chain is built from TRBV28 and TRBJ1-1, with D possibly TRBD1 on 6 matching bases. Germline lookup yields CDR1 MDHEN and CDR2 SYDVKM. The CDR3 extends over 14 amino acids. Trimming cost V 6 bases and J 1 base, with 12 bases left between them. The CDR3 here is CASSQGHRNTEAFF. In nucleotides, the CDR3 is TGTGCCAGCAGCCAGGGACATCGGAACACTGAAGCTTTCTTT.

The rearrangement uses TRBV5-1 and TRBJ2-1; D is perhaps TRBD1 (5 bases). CDR3 length: 16 residues. Germline V gene lookup returns CDR1 SGHRS and CDR2 YFSETQ. V was pared by 0 bases and J by 1 base, with 11 bases between. This CDR3 reads CASSLALPGSYNEQFF. The CDR3 DNA follows: TGCGCCAGCAGCTTGGCCCTCCCAGGGTCCTACAATGAGCAGTTCTTC.

The V gene is TRBV5-1, the J gene TRBJ2-1; D possibly corresponds to TRBD2 (5 bases). V was clipped by 7 bases and J by 4 bases, with 15 bases between them. CDR1 and CDR2 from the germline V gene are SGHRS and YFSETQ. The CDR3 consists of 14 residues. The CDR3 sequence: CASGSTALYNEQFF. CDR3 nucleotide sequence: TGCGCCAGCGGGAGCACAGCCTTATACAATGAGCAGTTCTTC.

The chain has TRBV7-9 and TRBJ2-7; 9 bases align to TRBD1. Losses at the gene ends were 1 base for V and 4 bases for J; bases not matched to a gene: 8. The germline V gene encodes CDR1 SEHNR and CDR2 FQNEAQ (reference sequence). The CDR3 runs 16 residues. The chain's CDR3 is CASSLGSQGALYEQYF. For the CDR3, the DNA is TGTGCCAGCAGCTTAGGGTCACAGGGGGCGCTATACGAGCAGTACTTC.

This chain uses TRBV11-2 with TRBJ2-7; TRBD1 matches at 8 bases. The CDR3 runs to 15 residues. V dropped 5 bases and J dropped 1; count of bases not matched to a gene: 7. The germline gives CDR1 SGHAT, CDR2 FQNNGV. The CDR3 region is CASSGRDRRSYEQYF. The CDR3 DNA sequence: TGTGCCAGCAGCGGACGGGACAGGAGATCCTACGAGCAGTACTTC. The full variable domain, with the rest looked up from reference TRBV11-2 and TRBJ2-7, is EAGVAQSPRYKIIEKRQSVAFWCNPISGHATLYWYQQILGQGPKLLIQFQNNGVVDDSQLPKDRFSAERLKGVDSTLKIQPAKLEDSAVYLCASSGRDRRSYEQYFGPGTRLTVT.

The chain has TRBV5-1 and TRBJ1-2; no firm D call. Germline V CDR1 and CDR2: SGHRS, YFSETQ. Trimming cost V 4 bases and J 3 bases, with 16 bases left between them. This CDR3 spans 15 amino acids. This CDR3 is CASSPAAGGHYGYTF. CDR3 nucleotide sequence: TGCGCCAGCAGCCCCGCCGCGGGTGGGCACTATGGCTACACCTTC.

The chain couples TRBV11-2 to TRBJ2-7; TRBD2 matches at 7 bases. CDR3 length equals 16 residues. Per the germline V gene, CDR1 is SGHAT and CDR2 is FQNNGV. V dropped 1 base and J dropped 6; count of bases not matched to a gene: 12. The CDR3 protein is CASSLVRRGSSREQYF. CDR3 sequence (DNA): TGTGCCAGCAGCTTAGTCCGCCGCGGGAGTTCGCGCGAGCAGTACTTC.

Here the CDR3 DNA reads TGTGCCAGCAGCTTAGCCGCAAGATGGAGCGGGGGGGCAAACGCGAACACCGGGGAGCTGTTTTTT. It is translated as CASSLAARWSGGANANTGELFF. The V and J genes are TRBV7-2 and TRBJ2-2, with TRBD2 matching 10 bases. CDR1 and CDR2 (germline): SGHTA, FQGNSA. The CDR3 runs 22 residues. V lost 0 bases to trimming and J lost 0 bases; unmatched junction nucleotides: 16. The variable domain in full, completed from reference TRBV7-2 and TRBJ2-2, reads GAGVSQSPSNKVTEKGKDVELRCDPISGHTALYWYRQSLGQGLEFLIYFQGNSAPDKSGLPSDRFSAERTGGSVSTLTIQRTQQEDSAVYLCASSLAARWSGGANANTGELFFGEGSRLTVL.

V is TRBV5-1 and J is TRBJ1-1; maybe TRBD1 (6 bases). The germline gives CDR1 SGHRS, CDR2 YFSETQ. V was shortened by 4 bases and J by 1 base, with 11 bases between the two germline ends. This CDR3 has 14 residues. As DNA, the CDR3 is TGCGCCAGCAGCAGGGAGACAGGGAACACTGAAGCTTTCTTT. Translation: CASSRETGNTEAFF. The full variable domain, with the rest looked up from reference TRBV5-1 and TRBJ1-1, is KAGVTQTPRYLIKTRGQQVTLSCSPISGHRSVSWYQQTPGQGLQFLFEYFSETQRNKGNFPGRFSGRQFSNSRSEMNVSTLELGDSALYLCASSRETGNTEAFFGQGTRLTVV.

In its sample, this clone was seen a few times. The rearrangement joins TRBV5-1 to TRBJ2-2; 7 bases line up with TRBD2. Trimming at V came to 0 bases and at J to 3 bases, leaving 8 bases not matched to a gene. Germline-derived CDR1 and CDR2 are SGHRS and YFSETQ. The length of the CDR3 is 17 residues. The CDR3 is CASSLEGAGPYTGELFF. CDR3 sequence (DNA): TGCGCCAGCAGCTTGGAGGGAGCGGGACCTTACACCGGGGAGCTGTTTTTT. Supplemented by reference TRBV5-1 and TRBJ2-2, the full variable domain reads KAGVTQTPRYLIKTRGQQVTLSCSPISGHRSVSWYQQTPGQGLQFLFEYFSETQRNKGNFPGRFSGRQFSNSRSEMNVSTLELGDSALYLCASSLEGAGPYTGELFFGEGSRLTVL.

The rearrangement joins TRBV11-2 to TRBJ2-5; 9 bases align to TRBD2. Per the germline V gene, CDR1 is SGHAT and CDR2 is FQNNGV. J lost 4 bases, V lost 1 base, and 7 bases had no gene match. The CDR3 consists of 16 residues. CDR3 sequence: CASSLADAGGRETQYF. The CDR3 coding sequence is TGTGCCAGCAGCTTAGCGGATGCGGGGGGGCGAGAGACCCAGTACTTC. Full variable domain (remainder filled in from reference TRBV11-2 and TRBJ2-5): EAGVAQSPRYKIIEKRQSVAFWCNPISGHATLYWYQQILGQGPKLLIQFQNNGVVDDSQLPKDRFSAERLKGVDSTLKIQPAKLEDSAVYLCASSLADAGGRETQYFGPGTRLLVL.

The rearrangement joins TRBV7-9 to TRBJ1-5; no clear D gene. The CDR3 sequence is 14 residues long. V gave up 1 base and J gave up 4 bases, with 8 bases separating them. CDR1 and CDR2 (germline): SEHNR, FQNEAQ (reference sequence). CDR3 residues: CASSLDSLNQPQHF. CDR3 coding DNA: TGTGCCAGCAGCTTAGACAGCTTGAATCAGCCCCAGCATTTT.

The chain recombines TRBV6-5 with TRBJ2-1; 13 bases fit TRBD2. The V and J ends lost 5 bases and 8 bases, in that order; junction bases with no gene match: 6. Per germline, CDR1 MNHEY and CDR2 SVGAGI. CDR3 length equals 15 residues. The CDR3 sequence: CASSTGLAGVDEQFF. The CDR3 region has the DNA TGTGCCAGCAGTACCGGACTAGCGGGAGTGGATGAGCAGTTCTTC.

The gene calls are TRBV27 and TRBJ1-1; D not certain. The CDR3 extends over 13 amino acids. The V gene lost 6 bases and the J gene lost 5 bases, with 13 bases spanning the gap. The germline CDR1 and CDR2 sequences are MNHEY and SMNVEV (reference sequence). The CDR3 sequence is CASRMGRDTEAFF. The DNA for the CDR3 is TGTGCCAGCAGGATGGGGAGGGATACTGAAGCTTTCTTT.